This entry lists 2 T cell receptor beta chains sequenced from one sample in a study of shared clonotypes between healthy human individuals. Naive CD8 isolation took CD45RO-negative cells positively selected for CCR7 and excluded terminally differentiated effector memory CD45RA+ cells. Here immunoSEQ multiplex PCR was the method, and the copy in TCRdb shows in-frame clones only, minus some. The sample lists 1.5 million to 2.5 million clones, about 95% occurring once. The sample taken for sequencing was naive CD8+ T cells sorted from blood. The receptors were gathered from a man between 18 and 29 years old in good health.

V usage is TRBV9 and J usage is TRBJ2-3; the D is unclear. Germline-derived CDR1 and CDR2 are SGDLS and YYNGEE. V lost 1 base and J lost 4, with 10 bases in between. This CDR3 is 14 amino acids long. For the CDR3, the DNA is TGTGCCAGCAGCGTATTAGGCTATTCAGATACGCAGTATTTT. Its protein is CASSVLGYSDTQYF.

The chain links TRBV28 to TRBJ1-5, with 8 bases matching TRBD1. The CDR3 contains 13 residues. The V gene's germline CDR1 is MDHEN and CDR2 SYDVKM. Germline trimming cut 3 bases from V and 11 bases from J; bases unmatched to any gene: 6. CDR3 amino acids: CASSLVEQGAQHF. The CDR3 DNA reads TGTGCCAGCAGTTTGGTTGAACAGGGGGCCCAGCATTTT.